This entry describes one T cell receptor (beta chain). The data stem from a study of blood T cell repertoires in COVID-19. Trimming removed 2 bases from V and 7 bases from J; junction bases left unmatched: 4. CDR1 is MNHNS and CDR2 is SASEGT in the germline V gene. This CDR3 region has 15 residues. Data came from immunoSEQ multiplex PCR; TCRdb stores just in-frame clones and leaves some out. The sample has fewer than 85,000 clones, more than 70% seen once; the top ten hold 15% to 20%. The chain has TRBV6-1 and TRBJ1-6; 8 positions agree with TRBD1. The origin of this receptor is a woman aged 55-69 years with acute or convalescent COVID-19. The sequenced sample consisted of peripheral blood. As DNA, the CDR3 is TGTGCCAGCAGTGAATACAGACAGGGGAATTCACCCCTCCACTTT. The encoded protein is CASSEYRQGNSPLHF.